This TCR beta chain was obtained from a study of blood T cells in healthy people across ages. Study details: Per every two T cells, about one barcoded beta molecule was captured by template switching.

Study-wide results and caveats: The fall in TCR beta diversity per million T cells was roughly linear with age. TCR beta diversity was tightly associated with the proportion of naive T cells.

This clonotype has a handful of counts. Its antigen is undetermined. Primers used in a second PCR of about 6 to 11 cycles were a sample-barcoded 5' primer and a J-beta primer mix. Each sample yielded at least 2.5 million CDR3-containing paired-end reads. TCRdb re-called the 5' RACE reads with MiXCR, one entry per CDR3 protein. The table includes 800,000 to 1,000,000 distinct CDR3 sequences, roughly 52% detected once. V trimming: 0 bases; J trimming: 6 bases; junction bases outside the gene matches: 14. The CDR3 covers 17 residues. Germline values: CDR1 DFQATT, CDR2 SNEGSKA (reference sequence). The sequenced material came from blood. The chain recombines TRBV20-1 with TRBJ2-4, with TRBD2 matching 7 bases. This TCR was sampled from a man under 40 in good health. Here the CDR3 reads CSARDEGGFELVNIQYF. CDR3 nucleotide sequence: TGCAGTGCTAGAGATGAGGGAGGGTTCGAACTCGTAAACATTCAGTACTTC.